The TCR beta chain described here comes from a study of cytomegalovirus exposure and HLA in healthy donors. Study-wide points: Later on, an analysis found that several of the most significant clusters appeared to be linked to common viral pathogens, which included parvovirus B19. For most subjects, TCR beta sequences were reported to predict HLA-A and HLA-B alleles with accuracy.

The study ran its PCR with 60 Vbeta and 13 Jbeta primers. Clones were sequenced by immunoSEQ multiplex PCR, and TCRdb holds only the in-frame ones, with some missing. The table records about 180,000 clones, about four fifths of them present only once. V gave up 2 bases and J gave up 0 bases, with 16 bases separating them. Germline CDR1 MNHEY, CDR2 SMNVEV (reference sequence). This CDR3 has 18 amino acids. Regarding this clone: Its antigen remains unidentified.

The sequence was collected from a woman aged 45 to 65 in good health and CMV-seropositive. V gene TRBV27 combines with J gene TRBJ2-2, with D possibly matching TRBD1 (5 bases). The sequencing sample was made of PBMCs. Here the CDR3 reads CASSLTVPTDSNTGELFF. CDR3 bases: TGTGCCAGCAGTTTAACTGTACCGACAGACTCGAACACCGGGGAGCTGTTTTTT.